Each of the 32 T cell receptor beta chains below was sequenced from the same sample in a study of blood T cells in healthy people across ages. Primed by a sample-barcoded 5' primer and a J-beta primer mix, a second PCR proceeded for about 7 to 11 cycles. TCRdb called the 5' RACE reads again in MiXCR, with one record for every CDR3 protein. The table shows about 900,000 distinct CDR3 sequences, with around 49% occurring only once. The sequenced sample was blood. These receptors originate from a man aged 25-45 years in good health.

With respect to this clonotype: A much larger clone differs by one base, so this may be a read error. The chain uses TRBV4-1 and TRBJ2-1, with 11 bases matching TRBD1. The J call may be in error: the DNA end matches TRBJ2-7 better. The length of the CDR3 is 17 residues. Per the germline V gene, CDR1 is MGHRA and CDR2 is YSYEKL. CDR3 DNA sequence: TGCGCCAGCAGCCAACCCCGGACAGGGGGCAGGAACAATGAGCAGTACTTC. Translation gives CASSQPRTGGRNNEQYF.

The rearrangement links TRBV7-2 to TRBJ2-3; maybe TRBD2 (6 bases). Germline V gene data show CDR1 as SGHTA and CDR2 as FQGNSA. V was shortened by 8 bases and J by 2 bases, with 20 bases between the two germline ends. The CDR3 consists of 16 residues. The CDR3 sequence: CASGLGGAGFTDTQYF. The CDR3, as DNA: TGTGCCAGCGGCCTTGGAGGGGCGGGGTTCACAGATACGCAGTATTTT.

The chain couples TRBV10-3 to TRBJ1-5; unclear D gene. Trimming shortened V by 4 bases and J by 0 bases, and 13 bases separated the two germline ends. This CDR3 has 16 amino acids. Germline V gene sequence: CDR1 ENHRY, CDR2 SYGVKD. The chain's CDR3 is CAISGSFIGSNQPQHF. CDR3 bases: TGTGCCATCAGTGGGAGTTTTATTGGTAGCAATCAGCCCCAGCATTTT.

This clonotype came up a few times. CDR3 sequence: CASSQGPKNEKLFF. The CDR3 bases are TGTGCCAGCAGCCAGGGACCGAAGAATGAAAAACTGTTTTTT. This chain uses TRBV11-1 with TRBJ1-4; possible D gene TRBD1, 5 bases. Trimming removed 5 bases from V and 5 bases from J, with 12 bases in between. The germline V gene has CDR1 SGHAT and CDR2 FQDESV (reference sequence). This CDR3 is 14 amino acids long.

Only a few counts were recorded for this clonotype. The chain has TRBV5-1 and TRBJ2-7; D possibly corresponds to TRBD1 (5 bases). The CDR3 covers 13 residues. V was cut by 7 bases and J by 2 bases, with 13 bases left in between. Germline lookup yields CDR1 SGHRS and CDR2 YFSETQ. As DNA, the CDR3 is TGCGCCAGCCGTAATACAGGAGCCTACGAGCAGTACTTC. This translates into CASRNTGAYEQYF.

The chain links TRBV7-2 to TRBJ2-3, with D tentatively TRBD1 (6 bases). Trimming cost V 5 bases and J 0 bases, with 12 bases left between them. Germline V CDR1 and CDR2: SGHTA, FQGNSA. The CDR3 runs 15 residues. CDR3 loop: CASSPRQVSTDTQYF. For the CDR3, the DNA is TGTGCCAGCAGCCCGCGACAGGTTAGCACAGATACGCAGTATTTT. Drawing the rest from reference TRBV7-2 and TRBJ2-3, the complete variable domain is GAGVSQSPSNKVTEKGKDVELRCDPISGHTALYWYRQSLGQGLEFLIYFQGNSAPDKSGLPSDRFSAERTGGSVSTLTIQRTQQEDSAVYLCASSPRQVSTDTQYFGPGTRLTVL.

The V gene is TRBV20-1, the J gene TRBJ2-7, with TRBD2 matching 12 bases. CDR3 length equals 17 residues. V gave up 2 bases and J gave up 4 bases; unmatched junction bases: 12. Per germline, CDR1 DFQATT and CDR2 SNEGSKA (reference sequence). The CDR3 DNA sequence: TGCAGTGCTAGATACGGTCTAGCGGGAGGGCCCGGTTACGAGCAGTACTTC. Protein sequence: CSARYGLAGGPGYEQYF.

CDR3 sequence (DNA): TGCGCCAGCAGGAGGAACATAGCGAGTCCCGAGACCCAGTACTTC. It codes for CASRRNIASPETQYF. The chain joins TRBV5-1 to TRBJ2-5, with D possibly TRBD2 on 5 matching bases. Germline V gene lookup returns CDR1 SGHRS and CDR2 YFSETQ. Deletions cut 5 bases from V and 5 bases from J, with 19 bases between. The CDR3 totals 15 residues.

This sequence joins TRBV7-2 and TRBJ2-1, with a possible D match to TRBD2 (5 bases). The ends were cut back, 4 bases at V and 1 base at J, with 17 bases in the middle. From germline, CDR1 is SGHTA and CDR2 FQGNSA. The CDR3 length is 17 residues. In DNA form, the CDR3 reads TGTGCCAGCAGCTCATACGGGATCCTCCATTCCTACAATGAGCAGTTCTTC. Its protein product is CASSSYGILHSYNEQFF.

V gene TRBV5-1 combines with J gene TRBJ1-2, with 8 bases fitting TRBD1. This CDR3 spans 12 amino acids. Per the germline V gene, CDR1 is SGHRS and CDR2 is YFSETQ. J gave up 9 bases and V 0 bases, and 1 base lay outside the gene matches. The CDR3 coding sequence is TGCGCCAGCAGCTTGGACAGGGGGAGCTACACCTTC. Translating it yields CASSLDRGSYTF.

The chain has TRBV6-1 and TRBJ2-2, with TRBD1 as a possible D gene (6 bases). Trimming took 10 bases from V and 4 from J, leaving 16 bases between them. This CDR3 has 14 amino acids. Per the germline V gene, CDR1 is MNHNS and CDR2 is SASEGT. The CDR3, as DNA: TGTGCCACAGGAAGGGACACCCTCACCGGGGAGCTGTTTTTT. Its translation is CATGRDTLTGELFF.

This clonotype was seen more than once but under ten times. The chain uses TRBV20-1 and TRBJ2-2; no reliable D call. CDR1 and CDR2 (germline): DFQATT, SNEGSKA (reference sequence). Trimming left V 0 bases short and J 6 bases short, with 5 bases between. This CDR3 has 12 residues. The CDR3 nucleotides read TGCAGTGCTAGAGACTACGCCGGGGAGCTGTTTTTT. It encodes CSARDYAGELFF.

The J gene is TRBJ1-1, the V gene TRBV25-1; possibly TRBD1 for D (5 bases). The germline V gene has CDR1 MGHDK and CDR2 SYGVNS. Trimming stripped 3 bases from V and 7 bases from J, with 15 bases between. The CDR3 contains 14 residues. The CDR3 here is CASSDRTGTFEAFF. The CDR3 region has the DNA TGTGCCAGCAGTGACCGGACCGGGACCTTTGAAGCTTTCTTT.

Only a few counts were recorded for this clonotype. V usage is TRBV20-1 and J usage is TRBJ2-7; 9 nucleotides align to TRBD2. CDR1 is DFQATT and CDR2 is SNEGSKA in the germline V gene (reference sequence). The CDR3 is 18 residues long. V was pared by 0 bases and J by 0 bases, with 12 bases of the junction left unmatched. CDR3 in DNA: TGCAGTGCTAGAGATCGGGTAGCGGGGGCAGGAAGCTCCTACGAGCAGTACTTC. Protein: CSARDRVAGAGSSYEQYF.

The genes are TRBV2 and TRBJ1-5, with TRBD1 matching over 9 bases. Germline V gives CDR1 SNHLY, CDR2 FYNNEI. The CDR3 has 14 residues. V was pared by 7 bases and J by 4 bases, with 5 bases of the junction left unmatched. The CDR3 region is CASIRDRANQPQHF. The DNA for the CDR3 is TGTGCCAGCATCCGGGACAGGGCAAATCAGCCCCAGCATTTT.

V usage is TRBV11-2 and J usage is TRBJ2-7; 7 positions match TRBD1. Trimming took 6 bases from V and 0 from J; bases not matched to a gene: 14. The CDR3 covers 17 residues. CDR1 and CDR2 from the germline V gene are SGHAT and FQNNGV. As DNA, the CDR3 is TGTGCCAGCAGATCGCCCCGGGGACAGATTAGCTCCTACGAGCAGTACTTC. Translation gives CASRSPRGQISSYEQYF.

As DNA, the CDR3 is TGTGCCAGCAGTACCAAGCGGGGACGCACCTACGAGCAGTACTTC. Its protein is CASSTKRGRTYEQYF. The gene calls are TRBV12-3 or TRBV12-4 and TRBJ2-7; 7 nucleotides agree with TRBD2. The CDR3 sequence is 15 residues long. V dropped 5 bases and J dropped 2; count of bases not matched to a gene: 9.

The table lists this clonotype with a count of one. DNA for the CDR3: TGTGCCAGCAGTTTAGGGACAGGGGGCTTCTCCTACAATGAGCAGTTCTTC. It codes for CASSLGTGGFSYNEQFF. The V call is TRBV12-3 or TRBV12-4, the J call TRBJ2-1; 11 bases are a match to TRBD1. Losses at the gene ends were 1 base for V and 0 bases for J; bases not matched to a gene: 2. The CDR3 totals 17 residues.

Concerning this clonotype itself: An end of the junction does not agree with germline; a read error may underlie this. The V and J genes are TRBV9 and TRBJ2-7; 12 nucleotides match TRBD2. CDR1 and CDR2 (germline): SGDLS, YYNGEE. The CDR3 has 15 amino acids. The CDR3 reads CVSSKTSGGSYEQYF. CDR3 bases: TGTGTCAGCAGCAAGACTAGCGGGGGCTCCTACGAGCAGTACTTC.

The CDR3 is CASSYPPEGGQPQHF. The CDR3 DNA reads as TGTGCCAGCAGTTACCCCCCAGAAGGGGGTCAGCCCCAGCATTTT. The chain carries TRBV6-2 or TRBV6-3 and TRBJ1-5; weak D call: TRBD1 (6 bases). The CDR3 sequence is 15 residues long. V dropped 2 bases and J dropped 6 bases, with 14 bases sitting between them. Per germline, CDR1 MNHEY and CDR2 SVGEGT.

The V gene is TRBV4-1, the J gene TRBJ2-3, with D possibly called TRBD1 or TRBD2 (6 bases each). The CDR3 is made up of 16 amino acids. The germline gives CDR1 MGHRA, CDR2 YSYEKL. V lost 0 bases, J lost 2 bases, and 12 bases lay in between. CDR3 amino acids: CASSQELGGPTDTQYF. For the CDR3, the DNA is TGCGCCAGCAGCCAAGAGTTAGGGGGGCCCACAGATACGCAGTATTTT.

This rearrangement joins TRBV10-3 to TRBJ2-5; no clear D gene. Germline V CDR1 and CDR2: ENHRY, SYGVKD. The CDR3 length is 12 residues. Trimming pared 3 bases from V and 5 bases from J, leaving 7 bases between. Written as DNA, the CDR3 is TGTGCCATCAGTGAAGGGTACGAGACCCAGTACTTC. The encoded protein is CAISEGYETQYF.

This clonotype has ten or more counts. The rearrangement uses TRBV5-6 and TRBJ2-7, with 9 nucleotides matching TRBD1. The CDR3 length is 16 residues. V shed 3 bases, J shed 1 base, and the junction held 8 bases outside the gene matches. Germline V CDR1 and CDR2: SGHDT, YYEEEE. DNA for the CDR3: TGTGCCAGCAGCTCGACGGCGGGACAGGGATCCTACGAGCAGTACTTC. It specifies CASSSTAGQGSYEQYF.

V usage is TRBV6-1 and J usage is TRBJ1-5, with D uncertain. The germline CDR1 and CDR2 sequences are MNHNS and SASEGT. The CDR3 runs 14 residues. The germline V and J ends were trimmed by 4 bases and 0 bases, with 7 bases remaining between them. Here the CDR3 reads CASSGEYSNQPQHF. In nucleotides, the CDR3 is TGTGCCAGCAGTGGTGAATATAGCAATCAGCCCCAGCATTTT.

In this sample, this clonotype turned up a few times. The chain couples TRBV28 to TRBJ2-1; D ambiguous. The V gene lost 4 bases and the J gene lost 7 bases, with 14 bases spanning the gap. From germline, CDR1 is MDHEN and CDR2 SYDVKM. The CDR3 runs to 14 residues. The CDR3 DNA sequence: TGTGCCAGCAGTTCCAACCTTCAGACAAATGAGCAGTTCTTC. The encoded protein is CASSSNLQTNEQFF.

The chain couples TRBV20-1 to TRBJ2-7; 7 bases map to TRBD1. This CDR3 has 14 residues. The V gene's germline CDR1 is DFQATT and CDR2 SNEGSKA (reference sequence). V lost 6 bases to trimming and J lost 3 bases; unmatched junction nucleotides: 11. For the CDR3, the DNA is TGCAGTGCGCTGACCGGGACAGCCCGCTACGAGCAGTACTTC. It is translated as CSALTGTARYEQYF.

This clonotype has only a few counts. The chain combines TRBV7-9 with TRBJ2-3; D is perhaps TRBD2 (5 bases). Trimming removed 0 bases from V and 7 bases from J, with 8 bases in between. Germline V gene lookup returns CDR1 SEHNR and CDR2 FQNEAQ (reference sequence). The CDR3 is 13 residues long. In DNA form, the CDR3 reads TGTGCCAGCAGCTTAGCGTCGGACTATACGCAGTATTTT. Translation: CASSLASDYTQYF. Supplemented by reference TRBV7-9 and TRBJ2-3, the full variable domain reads DTGVSQNPRHKITKRGQNVTFRCDPISEHNRLYWYRQTLGQGPEFLTYFQNEAQLEKSRLLSDRFSAERPKGSFSTLEIQRTEQGDSAMYLCASSLASDYTQYFGPGTRLTVL.

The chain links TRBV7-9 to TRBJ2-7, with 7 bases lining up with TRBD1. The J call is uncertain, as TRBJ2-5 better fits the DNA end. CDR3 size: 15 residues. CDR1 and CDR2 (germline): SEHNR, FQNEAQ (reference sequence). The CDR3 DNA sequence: TGTGCCAGCAGCTCTTCTCCGGGACAGCAAGAGACCCAGTACTTC. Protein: CASSSSPGQQETQYF.

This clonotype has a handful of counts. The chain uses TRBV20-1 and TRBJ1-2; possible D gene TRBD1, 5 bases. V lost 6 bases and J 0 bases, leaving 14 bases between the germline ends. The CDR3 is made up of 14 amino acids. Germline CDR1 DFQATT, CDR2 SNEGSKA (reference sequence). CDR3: CSAAVGDSNYGYTF. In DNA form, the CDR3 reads TGCAGTGCGGCCGTGGGGGACTCTAACTATGGCTACACCTTC.

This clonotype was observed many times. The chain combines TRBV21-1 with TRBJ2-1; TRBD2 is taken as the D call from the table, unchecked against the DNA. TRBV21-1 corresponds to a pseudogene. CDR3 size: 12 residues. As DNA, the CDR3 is TGTGCCAGCAGTTTAGTCAGGACTGAGCAGTTCTTC. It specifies CASSLVRTEQFF.

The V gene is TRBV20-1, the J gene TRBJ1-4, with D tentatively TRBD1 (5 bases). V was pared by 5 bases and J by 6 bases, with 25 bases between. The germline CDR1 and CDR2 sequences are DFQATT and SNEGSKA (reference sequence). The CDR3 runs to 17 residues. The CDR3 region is CSASDRDLALADEKLFF. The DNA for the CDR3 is TGCAGTGCTTCCGATCGGGACCTAGCCCTGGCCGATGAAAAACTGTTTTTT.

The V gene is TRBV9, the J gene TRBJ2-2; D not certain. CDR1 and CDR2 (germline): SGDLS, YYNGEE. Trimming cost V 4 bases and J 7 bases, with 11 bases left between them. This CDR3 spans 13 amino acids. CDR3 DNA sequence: TGTGCCAGCAGCCCATCGAATGGCGGGGAGCTGTTTTTT. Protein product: CASSPSNGGELFF. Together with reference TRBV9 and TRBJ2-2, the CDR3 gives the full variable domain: DSGVTQTPKHLITATGQRVTLRCSPRSGDLSVYWYQQSLDQGLQFLIQYYNGEERAKGNILERFSAQQFPDLHSELNLSSLELGDSALYFCASSPSNGGELFFGEGSRLTVL.